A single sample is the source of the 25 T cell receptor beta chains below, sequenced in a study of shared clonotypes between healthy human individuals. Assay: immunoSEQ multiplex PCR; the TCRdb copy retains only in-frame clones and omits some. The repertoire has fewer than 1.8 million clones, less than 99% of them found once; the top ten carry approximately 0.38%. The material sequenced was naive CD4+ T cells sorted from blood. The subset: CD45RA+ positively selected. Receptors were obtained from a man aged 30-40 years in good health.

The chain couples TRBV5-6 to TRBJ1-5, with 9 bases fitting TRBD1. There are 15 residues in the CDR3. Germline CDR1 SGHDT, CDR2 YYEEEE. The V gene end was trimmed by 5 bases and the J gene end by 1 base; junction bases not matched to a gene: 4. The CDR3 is CASSRTGDSNQPQHF. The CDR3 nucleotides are TGTGCCAGCAGTCGGACAGGGGACAGCAATCAGCCCCAGCATTTT.

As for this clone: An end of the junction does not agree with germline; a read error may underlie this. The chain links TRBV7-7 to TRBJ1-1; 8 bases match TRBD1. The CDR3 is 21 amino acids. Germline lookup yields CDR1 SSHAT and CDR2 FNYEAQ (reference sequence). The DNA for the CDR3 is TGTGCTAGCAGCACCCGCAGGGGGCTGTCCGCTCCAAACCGAACGCGCACTGAAGCTTTCTTT. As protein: CASSTRRGLSAPNRTRTEAFF. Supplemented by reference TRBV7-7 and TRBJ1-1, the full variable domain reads GAGVSQSPRYKVTKRGQDVTLRCDPISSHATLYWYQQALGQGPEFLTYFNYEAQPDKSGLPSDRFSAERPEGSISTLTIQRTEQRDSAMYRCASSTRRGLSAPNRTRTEAFFGQGTRLTVV.

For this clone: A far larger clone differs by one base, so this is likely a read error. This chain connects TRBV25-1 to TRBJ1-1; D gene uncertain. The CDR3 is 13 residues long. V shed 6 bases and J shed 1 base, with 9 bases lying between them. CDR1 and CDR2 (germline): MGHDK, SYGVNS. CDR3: CASSPQRNTEAFF. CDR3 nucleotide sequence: TGTGCCAGCAGCCCCCAACGGAACACTGAAGCTTTCTTT.

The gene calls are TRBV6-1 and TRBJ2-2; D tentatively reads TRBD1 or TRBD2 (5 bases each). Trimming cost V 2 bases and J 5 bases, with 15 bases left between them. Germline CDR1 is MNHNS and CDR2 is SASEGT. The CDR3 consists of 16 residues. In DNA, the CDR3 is TGTGCCAGCAGTGAATCTCGGGGCTTCTGGACCGGGGAGCTGTTTTTT. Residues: CASSESRGFWTGELFF.

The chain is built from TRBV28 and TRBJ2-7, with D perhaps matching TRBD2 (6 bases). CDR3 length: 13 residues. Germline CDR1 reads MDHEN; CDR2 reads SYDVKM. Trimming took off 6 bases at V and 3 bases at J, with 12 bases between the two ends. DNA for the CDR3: TGTGCCAGCAGCCCCCGCGGGGTCTACGAGCAGTACTTC. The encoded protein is CASSPRGVYEQYF. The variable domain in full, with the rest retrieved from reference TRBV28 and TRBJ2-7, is DVKVTQSSRYLVKRTGEKVFLECVQDMDHENMFWYRQDPGLGLRLIYFSYDVKMKEKGDIPEGYSVSREKKERFSLILESASTNQTSMYLCASSPRGVYEQYFGPGTRLTVT.

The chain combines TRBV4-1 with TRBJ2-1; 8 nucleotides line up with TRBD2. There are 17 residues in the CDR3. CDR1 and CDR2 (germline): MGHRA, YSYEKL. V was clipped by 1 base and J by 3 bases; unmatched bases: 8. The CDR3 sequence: CASSQGELAEFYNEQFF. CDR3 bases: TGCGCCAGCAGCCAAGGGGAACTAGCGGAGTTCTACAATGAGCAGTTCTTC.

DNA for the CDR3: TGCAGCGTTGGGGACCGTGGTAATGGCTACACCTTC. Translated, it gives CSVGDRGNGYTF. J is TRBJ1-2 and V is TRBV29-1; D possibly corresponds to TRBD1 (5 bases). The CDR3 has 12 amino acids. Per germline, CDR1 SQVTM and CDR2 ANQGSEA. V lost 4 bases and J lost 6, with 12 bases in between. The full variable domain, with the rest looked up from reference TRBV29-1 and TRBJ1-2, is SAVISQKPSRDICQRGTSLTIQCQVDSQVTMMFWYRQQPGQSLTLIATANQGSEATYESGFVIDKFPISRPNLTFSTLTVSNMSPEDSSIYLCSVGDRGNGYTFGSGTRLTVV.

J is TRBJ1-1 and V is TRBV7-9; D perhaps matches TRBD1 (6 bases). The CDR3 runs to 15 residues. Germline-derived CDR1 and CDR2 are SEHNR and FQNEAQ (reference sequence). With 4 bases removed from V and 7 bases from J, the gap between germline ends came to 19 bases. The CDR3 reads CASSSGTSPAREAFF. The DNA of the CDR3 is TGTGCCAGCAGCTCTGGGACAAGCCCGGCACGTGAAGCTTTCTTT.

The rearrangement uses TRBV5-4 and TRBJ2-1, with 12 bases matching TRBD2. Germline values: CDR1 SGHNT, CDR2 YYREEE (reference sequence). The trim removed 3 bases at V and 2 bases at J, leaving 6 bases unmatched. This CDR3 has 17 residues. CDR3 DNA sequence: TGTGCCAGCAGCTACCTAGCGGGAGGGCCCCCCTACAATGAGCAGTTCTTC. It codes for CASSYLAGGPPYNEQFF.

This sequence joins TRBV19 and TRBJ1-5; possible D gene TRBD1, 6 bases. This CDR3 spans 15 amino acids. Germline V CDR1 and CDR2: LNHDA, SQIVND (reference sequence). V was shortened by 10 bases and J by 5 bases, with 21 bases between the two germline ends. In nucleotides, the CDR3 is TGTGCCACACGCCTGGACAGCTTAGCAGATCAGCCCCAGCATTTT. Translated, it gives CATRLDSLADQPQHF. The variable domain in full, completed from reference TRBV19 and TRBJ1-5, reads DGGITQSPKYLFRKEGQNVTLSCEQNLNHDAMYWYRQDPGQGLRLIYYSQIVNDFQKGDIAEGYSVSREKKESFPLTVTSAQKNPTAFYLCATRLDSLADQPQHFGDGTRLSIL.

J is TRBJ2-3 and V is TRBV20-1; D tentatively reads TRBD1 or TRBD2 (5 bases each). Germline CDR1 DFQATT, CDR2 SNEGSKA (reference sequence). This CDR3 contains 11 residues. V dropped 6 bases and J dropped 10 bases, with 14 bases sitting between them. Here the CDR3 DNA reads TGCAGTGCGCCCGAGGGACGGGCGCAGTATTTT. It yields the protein CSAPEGRAQYF.

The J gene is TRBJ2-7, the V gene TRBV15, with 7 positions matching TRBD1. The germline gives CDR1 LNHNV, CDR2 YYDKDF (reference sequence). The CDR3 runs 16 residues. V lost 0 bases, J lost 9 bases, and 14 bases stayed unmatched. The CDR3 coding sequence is TGTGCCACCAGCAGAGATAGAGGTGAAGGGGGCGCGCCGCAGTACTTC. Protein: CATSRDRGEGGAPQYF.

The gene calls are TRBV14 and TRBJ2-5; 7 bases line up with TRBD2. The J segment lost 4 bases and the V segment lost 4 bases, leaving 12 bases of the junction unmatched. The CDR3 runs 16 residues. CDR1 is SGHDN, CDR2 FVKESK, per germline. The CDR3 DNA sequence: TGTGCCAGCAGCCTACTGGACGGGGGGATCGGAGAGACCCAGTACTTC. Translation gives CASSLLDGGIGETQYF. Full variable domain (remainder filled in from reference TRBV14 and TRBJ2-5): EAGVTQFPSHSVIEKGQTVTLRCDPISGHDNLYWYRRVMGKEIKFLLHFVKESKQDESGMPNNRFLAERTGGTYSTLKVQPAELEDSGVYFCASSLLDGGIGETQYFGPGTRLLVL.

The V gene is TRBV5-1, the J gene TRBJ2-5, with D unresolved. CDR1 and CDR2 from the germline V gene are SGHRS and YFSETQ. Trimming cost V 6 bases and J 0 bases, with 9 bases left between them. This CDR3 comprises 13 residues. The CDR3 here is CASNVDNQETQYF. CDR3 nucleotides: TGCGCCAGCAATGTCGACAACCAAGAGACCCAGTACTTC. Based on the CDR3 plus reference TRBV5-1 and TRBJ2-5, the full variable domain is KAGVTQTPRYLIKTRGQQVTLSCSPISGHRSVSWYQQTPGQGLQFLFEYFSETQRNKGNFPGRFSGRQFSNSRSEMNVSTLELGDSALYLCASNVDNQETQYFGPGTRLLVL.

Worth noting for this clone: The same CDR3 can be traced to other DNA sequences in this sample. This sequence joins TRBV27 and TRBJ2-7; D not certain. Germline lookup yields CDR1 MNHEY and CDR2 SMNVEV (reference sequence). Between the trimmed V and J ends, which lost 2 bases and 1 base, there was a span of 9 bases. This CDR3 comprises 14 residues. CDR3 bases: TGTGCCAGCAGTTTAGTAGGGTCATCCTACGAGCAGTACTTC. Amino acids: CASSLVGSSYEQYF.

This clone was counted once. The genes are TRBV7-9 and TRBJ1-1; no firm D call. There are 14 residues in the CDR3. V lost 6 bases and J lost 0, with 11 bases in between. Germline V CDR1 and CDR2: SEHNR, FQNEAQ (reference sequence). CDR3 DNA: TGTGCCAGCAGTATACGCAGGTTGAACACTGAAGCTTTCTTT. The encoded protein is CASSIRRLNTEAFF.

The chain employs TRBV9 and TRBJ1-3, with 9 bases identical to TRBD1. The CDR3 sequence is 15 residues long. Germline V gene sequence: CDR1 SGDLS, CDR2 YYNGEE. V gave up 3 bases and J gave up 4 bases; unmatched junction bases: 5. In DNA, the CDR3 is TGTGCCAGCAGCGCACAGGGGGCTGAAGGAAACACCATATATTTT. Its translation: CASSAQGAEGNTIYF.

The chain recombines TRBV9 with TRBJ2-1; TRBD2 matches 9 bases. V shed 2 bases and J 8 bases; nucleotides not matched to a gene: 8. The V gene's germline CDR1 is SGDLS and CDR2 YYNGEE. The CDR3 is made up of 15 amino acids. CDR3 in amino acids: CASSVVAGDVYEQFF. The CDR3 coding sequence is TGTGCCAGCAGCGTTGTAGCGGGAGATGTCTATGAGCAGTTCTTC.

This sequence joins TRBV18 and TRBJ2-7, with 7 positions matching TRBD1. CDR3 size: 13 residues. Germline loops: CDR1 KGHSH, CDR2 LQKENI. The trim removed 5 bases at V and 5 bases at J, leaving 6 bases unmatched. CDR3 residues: CASSEQGYDEQYF. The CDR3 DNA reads TGTGCCAGCTCAGAACAGGGGTACGACGAGCAGTACTTC.

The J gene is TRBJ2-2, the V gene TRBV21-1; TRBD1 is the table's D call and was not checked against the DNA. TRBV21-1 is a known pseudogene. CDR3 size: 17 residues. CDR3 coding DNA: TGTGCCAGCAGCAAAGAGCAGAGGGACAGGCTGACCGGGGAGCTGTTTTTT. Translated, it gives CASSKEQRDRLTGELFF.

The CDR3 reads CASSLGTENYGYTF. CDR3 in DNA: TGTGCCAGCAGCCTTGGGACAGAAAACTATGGCTACACCTTC. The rearrangement links TRBV7-9 to TRBJ1-2, with 7 positions matching TRBD1. With V trimmed by 5 bases and J by 2 bases, 5 bases remained unmatched. This CDR3 comprises 14 residues. CDR1 and CDR2 from the germline V gene are SEHNR and FQNEAQ (reference sequence).

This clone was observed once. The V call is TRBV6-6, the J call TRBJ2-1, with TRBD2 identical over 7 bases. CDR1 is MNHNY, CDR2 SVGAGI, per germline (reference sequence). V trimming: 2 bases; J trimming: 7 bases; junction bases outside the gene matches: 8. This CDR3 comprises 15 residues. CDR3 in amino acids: CASSYLPAGSNEQFF. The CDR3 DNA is TGTGCCAGCAGTTACCTTCCAGCGGGATCGAATGAGCAGTTCTTC.

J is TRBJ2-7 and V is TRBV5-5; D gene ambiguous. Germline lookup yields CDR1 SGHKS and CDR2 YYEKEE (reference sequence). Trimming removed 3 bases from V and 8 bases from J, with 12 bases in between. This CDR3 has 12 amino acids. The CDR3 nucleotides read TGTGCCAGCAGCTCACCGGGCTTGAAGCAGTACTTC. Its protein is CASSSPGLKQYF.

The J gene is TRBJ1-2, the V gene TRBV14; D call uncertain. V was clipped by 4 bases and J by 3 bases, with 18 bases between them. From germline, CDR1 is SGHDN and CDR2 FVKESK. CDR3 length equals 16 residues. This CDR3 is CASSPKVYRRDYGYTF. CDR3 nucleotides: TGTGCCAGCAGCCCAAAAGTATACAGAAGGGACTATGGCTACACCTTC. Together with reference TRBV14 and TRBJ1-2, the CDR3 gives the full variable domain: EAGVTQFPSHSVIEKGQTVTLRCDPISGHDNLYWYRRVMGKEIKFLLHFVKESKQDESGMPNNRFLAERTGGTYSTLKVQPAELEDSGVYFCASSPKVYRRDYGYTFGSGTRLTVV.

The CDR3 loop reads CASSKVPEQGRYGYTF. CDR3 sequence (DNA): TGTGCCAGCAGCAAAGTTCCCGAACAGGGGAGGTATGGCTACACCTTC. The V gene is TRBV21-1, the J gene TRBJ1-2; the listed D gene, TRBD1, was not tested against the DNA. TRBV21-1 is listed as a pseudogene. There are 16 residues in the CDR3.